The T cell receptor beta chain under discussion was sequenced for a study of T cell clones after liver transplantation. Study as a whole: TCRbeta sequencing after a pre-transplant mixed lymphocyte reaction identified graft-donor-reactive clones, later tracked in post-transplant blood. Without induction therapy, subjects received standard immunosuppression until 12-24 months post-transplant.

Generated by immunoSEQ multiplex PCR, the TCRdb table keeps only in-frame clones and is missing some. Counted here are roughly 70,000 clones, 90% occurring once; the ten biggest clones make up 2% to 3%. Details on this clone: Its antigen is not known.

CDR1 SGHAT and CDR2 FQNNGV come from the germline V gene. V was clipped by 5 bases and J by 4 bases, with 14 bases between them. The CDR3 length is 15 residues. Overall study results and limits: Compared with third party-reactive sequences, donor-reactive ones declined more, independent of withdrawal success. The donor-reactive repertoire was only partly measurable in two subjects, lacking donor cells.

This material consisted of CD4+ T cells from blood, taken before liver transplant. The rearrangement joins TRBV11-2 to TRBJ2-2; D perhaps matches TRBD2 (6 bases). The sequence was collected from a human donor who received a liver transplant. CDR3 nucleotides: TGTGCCAGCAGCAGGGCGACTAGTTTCACCGGGGAGCTGTTTTTT. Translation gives CASSRATSFTGELFF.